The T cell receptor beta chain under discussion was sequenced for a study of shared clonotypes between healthy human individuals. Study-wide points: Clonotype sharing across donors was expected to vary with sequencing depth.

Details on this clone: Its antigen is undetermined.

Germline CDR1 LNHDA, CDR2 SQIVND (reference sequence). This CDR3 is built from 15 residues. Deletions cut 3 bases from V and 0 bases from J, with 6 bases between. Some clones are missing from TCRdb's copy, which holds only in-frame ones; the method was immunoSEQ multiplex PCR. The sample includes approximately 470,000 clones, around 73% seen only once; the top ten take 12%. Sequences were obtained from PBMCs. This TCR came from a woman in her thirties or forties in good health. Some clones in this sample may be carry-over from other donors' samples. The chain is built from TRBV19 and TRBJ2-6; D remains ambiguous. DNA of the CDR3: TGTGCCAGTAGTATTTGGAACTCTGGGGCCAACGTCCTGACTTTC. Translating it yields CASSIWNSGANVLTF.